The clone carrying this TCR beta chain was counted at least ten times. The data belong to a study of T cells after yellow fever vaccination. Each CDR3 protein gets one entry after TCRdb re-called the 5' RACE reads with MiXCR. The sample records a few hundred thousand distinct CDR3 sequences, roughly 3.5% being singletons. The sample here was PBMCs, taken on the day of the yellow fever booster vaccination. The TCR sequence derives from a man aged 18 to 35 who received the YFV17D yellow fever vaccine.

The CDR3 region has the DNA TGTGCCAGCAGCCTCGGACAGGCCCGGGGAGCTTTCTTT. As protein: CASSLGQARGAFF. The J gene is TRBJ1-1, the V gene TRBV28; 7 bases match TRBD1. V lost 6 bases, J lost 10 bases, and 11 bases stayed unmatched. The CDR3 length is 13 residues. Germline loops: CDR1 MDHEN, CDR2 SYDVKM.